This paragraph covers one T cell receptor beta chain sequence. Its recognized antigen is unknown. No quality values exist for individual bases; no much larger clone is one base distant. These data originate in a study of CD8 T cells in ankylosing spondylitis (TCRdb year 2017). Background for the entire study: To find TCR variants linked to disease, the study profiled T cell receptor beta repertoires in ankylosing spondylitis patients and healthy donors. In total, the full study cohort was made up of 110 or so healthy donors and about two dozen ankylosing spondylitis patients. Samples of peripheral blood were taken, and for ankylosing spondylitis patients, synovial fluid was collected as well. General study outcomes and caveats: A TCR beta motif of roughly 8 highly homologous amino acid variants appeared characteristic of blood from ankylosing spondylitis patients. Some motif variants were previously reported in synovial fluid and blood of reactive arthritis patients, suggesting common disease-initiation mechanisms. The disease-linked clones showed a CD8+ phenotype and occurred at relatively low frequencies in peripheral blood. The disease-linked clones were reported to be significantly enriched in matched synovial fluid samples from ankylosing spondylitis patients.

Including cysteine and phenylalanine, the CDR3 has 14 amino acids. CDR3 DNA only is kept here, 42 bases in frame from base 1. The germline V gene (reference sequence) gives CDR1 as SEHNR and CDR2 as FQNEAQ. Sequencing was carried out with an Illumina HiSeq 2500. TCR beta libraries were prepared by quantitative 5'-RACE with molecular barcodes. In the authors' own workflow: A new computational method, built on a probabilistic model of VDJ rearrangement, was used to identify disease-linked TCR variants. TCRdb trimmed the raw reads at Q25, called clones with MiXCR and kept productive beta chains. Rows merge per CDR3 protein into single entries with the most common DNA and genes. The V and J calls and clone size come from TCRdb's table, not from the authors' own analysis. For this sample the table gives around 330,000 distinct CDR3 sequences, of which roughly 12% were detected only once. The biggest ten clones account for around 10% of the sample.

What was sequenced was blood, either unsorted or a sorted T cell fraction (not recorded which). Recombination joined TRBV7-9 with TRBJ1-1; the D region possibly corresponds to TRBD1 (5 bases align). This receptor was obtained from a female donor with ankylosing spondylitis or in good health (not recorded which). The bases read TGTGCAAGCGGGGGGGAAGGAGGGAACACTGAAGCTTTCTTT. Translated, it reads CASGGEGGNTEAFF. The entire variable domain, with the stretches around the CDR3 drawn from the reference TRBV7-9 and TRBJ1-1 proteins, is DTGVSQNPRHKITKRGQNVTFRCDPISEHNRLYWYRQTLGQGPEFLTYFQNEAQLEKSRLLSDRFSAERPKGSFSTLEIQRTEQGDSAMYLCASGGEGGNTEAFFGQGTRLTVV.